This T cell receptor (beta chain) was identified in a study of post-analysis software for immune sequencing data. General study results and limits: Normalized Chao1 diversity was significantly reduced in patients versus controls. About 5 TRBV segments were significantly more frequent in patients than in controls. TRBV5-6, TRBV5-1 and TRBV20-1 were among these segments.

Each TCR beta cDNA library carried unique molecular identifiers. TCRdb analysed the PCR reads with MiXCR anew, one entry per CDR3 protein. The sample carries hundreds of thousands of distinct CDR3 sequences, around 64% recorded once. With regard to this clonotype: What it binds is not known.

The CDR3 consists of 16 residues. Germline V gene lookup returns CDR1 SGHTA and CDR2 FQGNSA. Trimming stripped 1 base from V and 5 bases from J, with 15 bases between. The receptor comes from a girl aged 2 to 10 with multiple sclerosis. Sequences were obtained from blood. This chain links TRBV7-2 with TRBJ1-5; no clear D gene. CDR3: CASSLGGTVRYQPQHF. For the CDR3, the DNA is TGTGCCAGCAGCTTAGGAGGTACGGTGAGGTATCAGCCCCAGCATTTT.